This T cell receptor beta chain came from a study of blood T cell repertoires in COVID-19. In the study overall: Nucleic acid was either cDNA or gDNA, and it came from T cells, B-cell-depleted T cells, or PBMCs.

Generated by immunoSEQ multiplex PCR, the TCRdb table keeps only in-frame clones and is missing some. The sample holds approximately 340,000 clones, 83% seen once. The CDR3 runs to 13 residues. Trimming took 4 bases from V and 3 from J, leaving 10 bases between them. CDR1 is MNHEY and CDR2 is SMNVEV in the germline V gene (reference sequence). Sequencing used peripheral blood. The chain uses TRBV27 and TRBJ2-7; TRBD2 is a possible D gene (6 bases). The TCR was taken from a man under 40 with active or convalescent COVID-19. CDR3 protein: CASSWTGDYEQYF. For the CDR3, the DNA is TGTGCCAGCAGTTGGACGGGAGACTACGAGCAGTACTTC.